A single sample gave rise to the 10 T cell receptor beta chains below, sequenced in a study of blood T cell repertoires in COVID-19. The repertoire was sequenced with immunoSEQ multiplex PCR; TCRdb's copy has only in-frame clones and lacks some. The table shows 250,000 to 300,000 clones, with around nine tenths occurring only once. Sequencing was done on a sample of peripheral blood. The receptors here all came from a woman between 65 and 79 years old with COVID-19, enrolled during active disease.

CDR3 protein: CASSYRAGVSEQYF. The CDR3 DNA follows: TGTGCCAGCAGTTATAGAGCGGGGGTGTCCGAGCAGTACTTC. The rearrangement links TRBV7-6 to TRBJ2-7, with 8 bases identical to TRBD2. Germline V gives CDR1 SGHVS, CDR2 FNYEAQ. The CDR3 is made up of 14 amino acids. V was clipped by 6 bases and J by 6 bases; unmatched bases: 10.

This chain joins TRBV9 and TRBJ1-3, with 10 bases matching TRBD1. The CDR3 length is 16 residues. CDR1 is SGDLS and CDR2 is YYNGEE in the germline V gene. The junction had 3 bases not matched to a gene; V was cut back by 3 bases and J by 0 bases. CDR3 sequence (DNA): TGTGCCAGCAGCGAGACAGGGGGCCCCTCTGGAAACACCATATATTTT. It is translated as CASSETGGPSGNTIYF.

The chain joins TRBV21-1 to TRBJ2-3; TRBD2, the D gene given by the table, was not confirmed from the DNA. TRBV21-1 is a listed pseudogene. The CDR3 contains 17 residues. The chain's CDR3 is CASGDFPAASSTDTQYF. The DNA of the CDR3 is TGTGCCAGCGGAGATTTTCCAGCGGCGTCTAGCACAGATACGCAGTATTTT.

This clone was found many times. CDR3 amino acids: CASSELRDSLSYEQYF. The CDR3 DNA reads TGTGCCAGCAGTGAACTCCGGGATTCACTCTCCTACGAGCAGTACTTC. V gene TRBV6-1 combines with J gene TRBJ2-7; D is possibly TRBD2 (5 bases). CDR1 MNHNS and CDR2 SASEGT come from the germline V gene. The CDR3 spans 16 residues. V gave up 2 bases and J gave up 0 bases, with 14 bases separating them.

The rearrangement joins TRBV30 to TRBJ1-6, with D possibly being TRBD1 (5 bases). This CDR3 has 14 amino acids. Per the germline V gene, CDR1 is GTSNPN and CDR2 is SVGIG (reference sequence). V was clipped by 4 bases and J by 3 bases, with 10 bases between them. The CDR3 protein is CAWTFDSYNSPLHF. CDR3 DNA: TGTGCCTGGACATTCGACAGCTATAATTCACCCCTCCACTTT.

The chain uses TRBV18 and TRBJ2-2; 8 nucleotides line up with TRBD1. CDR1 and CDR2 from the germline V gene are KGHSH and LQKENI. V gave up 8 bases and J gave up 5 bases; unmatched junction bases: 7. The CDR3 loop spans 14 amino acids. CDR3 loop: CASTWTGSTGELFF. CDR3 nucleotides: TGTGCCAGCACCTGGACAGGGTCAACCGGGGAGCTGTTTTTT.

The CDR3 region is CAISESPQGKGYEQYF. As DNA, the CDR3 is TGTGCCATCAGTGAGTCCCCACAGGGGAAGGGGTACGAGCAGTACTTC. The V call is TRBV10-3, the J call TRBJ2-7; the match to TRBD1 covers 7 bases. The CDR3 spans 16 residues. The germline V gene has CDR1 ENHRY and CDR2 SYGVKD. Trimming cost V 0 bases and J 4 bases; bases outside gene matches: 9.

This sequence joins TRBV29-1 and TRBJ2-7; 8 bases agree with TRBD1. Unmatched junction bases numbered 7, after V lost 5 bases and J lost 4 bases. Germline V gene data show CDR1 as SQVTM and CDR2 as ANQGSEA. This CDR3 spans 13 amino acids. In DNA form, the CDR3 reads TGCAGCGTTCTGGGACAGGTTTCATACGAGCAGTACTTC. Amino acids: CSVLGQVSYEQYF.

The chain combines TRBV27 with TRBJ1-4; 8 positions match TRBD1. V was pared by 3 bases and J by 8 bases, with 5 bases of the junction left unmatched. This CDR3 has 14 residues. Germline V gives CDR1 MNHEY, CDR2 SMNVEV (reference sequence). The CDR3 is CASSFDRGGEKLFF. The CDR3, as DNA: TGTGCCAGCAGTTTCGACAGGGGAGGGGAAAAACTGTTTTTT.

The rearrangement links TRBV18 to TRBJ2-3; TRBD1 agrees at 9 bases. J lost 2 bases, V lost 3 bases, and 3 bases had no gene match. Germline V lookup: CDR1 KGHSH, CDR2 LQKENI. This CDR3 spans 15 amino acids. CDR3 sequence: CASSPRDRATDTQYF. CDR3 nucleotide sequence: TGTGCCAGCTCACCTCGGGACAGGGCCACAGATACGCAGTATTTT.